This T cell receptor (beta chain) comes out of a study of blood T cell repertoires in COVID-19. Study overall: COVID-19 samples, acute and convalescent, were from the United States, Italy and Spain.

V was shortened by 3 bases and J by 0 bases, with 9 bases between the two germline ends. Germline V gene sequence: CDR1 MDHEN, CDR2 SYDVKM. The CDR3 has 15 residues. Data came from immunoSEQ multiplex PCR; TCRdb stores just in-frame clones and leaves some out. Seen here are about 68,000 clones, roughly 88% observed once, and the top ten hold about 8.3%. The TCR originated in a man younger than 45 with acute or convalescent COVID-19. J is TRBJ1-5 and V is TRBV28, with D unclear. The sequenced sample was peripheral blood. The CDR3 DNA reads as TGTGCCAGCAGTTTGGGCAGAATTAGCAATCAGCCCCAGCATTTT. Translated: CASSLGRISNQPQHF.